This section outlines one TCR beta chain sequence together with its context. The data originate from a study of control samples from healthy donors and cancer patients. The CDR3 sequence is 16 residues long. The ends lost 6 bases at V and 7 bases at J; junction bases unmatched: 11. Germline V gene sequence: CDR1 MGHRA, CDR2 YSYEKL. Here immunoSEQ multiplex PCR was the method, and the copy in TCRdb shows in-frame clones only, minus some. This table holds roughly 90,000 clones, approximately 93% found once. This receptor was identified in a woman aged 30 to 39 in good health. This chain uses TRBV4-1 with TRBJ2-2; TRBD2 matches at 10 bases. Source material: blood. CDR3: CASSPKRGGGIGELFF. The CDR3 region has the DNA TGCGCCAGCAGTCCTAAGCGGGGGGGCGGTATCGGGGAGCTGTTTTTT.